This entry features one T cell receptor beta chain sequence. What it binds is not known. Sequence at one end of the junction differs from germline and may be a read error. Patients showing uncontrolled infection, other autoimmune disease, pregnancy or lactation were ineligible. Fresh 10 ml peripheral blood yielded PBMCs. RNA transcripts served as the template for amplifying TCR beta CDR3 regions. Using the HTBI primer set, a first-round RT-PCR was run on the TCR CDR3. TCRdb re-analysed the multiplex PCR reads in MiXCR, keeping a single row per CDR3 protein. The sample yields 300,000 to 500,000 distinct CDR3 sequences, over 12% seen once. CDR3 size: 15 residues. Germline CDR1 and CDR2: MNHNS and SASEGT. These data originate in a study of T cells in Graves' hyperthyroidism and ophthalmopathy. Study-level findings and limits: A model built on 13 V-J features separated ophthalmopathy from stable hyperthyroidism.

The sequence came from a man aged 50-59 years with Graves' ophthalmopathy. The chain is built from TRBV6-1 and TRBJ2-7; D unclear. What was sequenced was blood. The DNA of the CDR3 is TGTGCTAGCAGTATTACAAGGACGAGCTCCTACGAGCAGTACTTC. This sequence encodes CASSITRTSSYEQYF.